The entry below gives a single T cell receptor (beta chain) sequence along with its context. No antigen is known for it. Germline V gene data show CDR1 as MGHRA and CDR2 as YSYEKL. Trimming at V came to 5 bases and at J to 8 bases, leaving 7 bases not matched to a gene. The CDR3 sequence is 13 residues long. The data originate from a study of response to subunit inactivated influenza vaccine. Overall study findings and caveats: Few additional T cells are recruited per seasonal influenza vaccination, authors suggested.

One entry per CDR3 protein, called by TCRdb with MiXCR from the RT-PCR reads. The sample has under 750,000 distinct CDR3 sequences; 12% are singletons. The chain recombines TRBV4-1 with TRBJ2-3; the match to TRBD1 covers 7 bases. The receptor was isolated from a middle-aged man who received an inactivated influenza vaccine. The sequencing here drew on PBMCs from blood, taken on the day of vaccination. The CDR3 nucleotides are TGCGCCAGCAGCGGACGACAGGGTTCTACGCAGTATTTT. Its protein is CASSGRQGSTQYF.